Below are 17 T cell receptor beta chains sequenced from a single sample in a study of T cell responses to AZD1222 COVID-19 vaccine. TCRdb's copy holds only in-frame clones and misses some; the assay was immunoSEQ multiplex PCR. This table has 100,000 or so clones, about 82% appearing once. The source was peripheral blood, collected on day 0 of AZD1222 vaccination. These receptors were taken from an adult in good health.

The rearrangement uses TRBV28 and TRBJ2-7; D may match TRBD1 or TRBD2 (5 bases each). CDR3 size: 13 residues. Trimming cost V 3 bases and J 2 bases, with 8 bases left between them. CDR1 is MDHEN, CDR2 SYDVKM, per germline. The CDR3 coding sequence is TGTGCCAGCAGTTTGGGACGGGCCTACGAGCAGTACTTC. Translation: CASSLGRAYEQYF. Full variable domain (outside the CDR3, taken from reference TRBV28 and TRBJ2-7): DVKVTQSSRYLVKRTGEKVFLECVQDMDHENMFWYRQDPGLGLRLIYFSYDVKMKEKGDIPEGYSVSREKKERFSLILESASTNQTSMYLCASSLGRAYEQYFGPGTRLTVT.

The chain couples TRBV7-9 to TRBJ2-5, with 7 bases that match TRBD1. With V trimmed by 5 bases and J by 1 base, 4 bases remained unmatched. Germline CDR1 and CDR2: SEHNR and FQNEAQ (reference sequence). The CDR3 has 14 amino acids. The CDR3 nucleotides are TGTGCCAGCAGCCGGGGACAGTCCCAAGAGACCCAGTACTTC. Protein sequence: CASSRGQSQETQYF.

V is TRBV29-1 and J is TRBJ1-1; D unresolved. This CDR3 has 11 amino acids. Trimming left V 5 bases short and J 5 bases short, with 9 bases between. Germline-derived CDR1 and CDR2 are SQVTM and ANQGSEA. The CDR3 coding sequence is TGCAGCGTTCGTTTTGGTACTGAAGCTTTCTTT. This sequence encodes CSVRFGTEAFF.

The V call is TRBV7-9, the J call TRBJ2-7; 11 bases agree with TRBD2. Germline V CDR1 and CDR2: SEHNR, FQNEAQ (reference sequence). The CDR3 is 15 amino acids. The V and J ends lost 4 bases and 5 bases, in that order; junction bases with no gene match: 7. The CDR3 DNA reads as TGTGCCAGCAGCTCAACTAGCGGGAGAAGGGACGAGCAGTACTTC. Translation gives CASSSTSGRRDEQYF.

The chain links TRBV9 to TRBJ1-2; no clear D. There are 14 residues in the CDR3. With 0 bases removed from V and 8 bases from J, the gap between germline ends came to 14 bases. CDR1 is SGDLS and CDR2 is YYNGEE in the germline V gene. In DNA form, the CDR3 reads TGTGCCAGCAGCGTAGAACCGGGCCTGGGAGGCTACACCTTC. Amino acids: CASSVEPGLGGYTF.

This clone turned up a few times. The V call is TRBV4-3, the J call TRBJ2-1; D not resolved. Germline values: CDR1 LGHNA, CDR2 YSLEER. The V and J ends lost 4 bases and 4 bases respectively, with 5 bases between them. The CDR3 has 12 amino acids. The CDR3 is CASSLGYNEQFF. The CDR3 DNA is TGCGCCAGCAGCCTGGGGTACAATGAGCAGTTCTTC.

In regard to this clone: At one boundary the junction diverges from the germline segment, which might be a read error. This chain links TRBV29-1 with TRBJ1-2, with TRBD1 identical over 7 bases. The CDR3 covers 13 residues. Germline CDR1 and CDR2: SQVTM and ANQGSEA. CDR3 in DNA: TGCACCGTTACGACAGGGTCGAGAGGGGGCTACACCTTC. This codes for CTVTTGSRGGYTF.

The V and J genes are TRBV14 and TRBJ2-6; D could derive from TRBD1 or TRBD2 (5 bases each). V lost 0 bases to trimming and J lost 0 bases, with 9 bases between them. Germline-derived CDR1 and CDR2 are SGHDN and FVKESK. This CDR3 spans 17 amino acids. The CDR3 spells CASSQDEGFSGANVLTF. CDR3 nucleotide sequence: TGTGCCAGCAGCCAAGATGAGGGGTTCTCTGGGGCCAACGTCCTGACTTTC.

The CDR3 sequence: CASSQDRTGETQYF. The CDR3 coding sequence is TGCGCCAGCAGCCAAGATCGAACGGGCGAGACCCAGTACTTC. The V call is TRBV4-3, the J call TRBJ2-5; D is undetermined. V was trimmed by 0 bases and J by 5 bases, leaving 10 bases between them. This CDR3 has 14 amino acids. CDR1 is LGHNA, CDR2 YSLEER, per germline.

The CDR3 loop reads CASSSLPGYNEQFF. CDR3 DNA sequence: TGTGCCAGCAGCTCTCTCCCGGGGTACAATGAGCAGTTCTTC. This chain uses TRBV7-3 with TRBJ2-1; TRBD2 might be the D (5 bases). The CDR3 spans 14 residues. V was pared by 4 bases and J by 4 bases, with 11 bases between. Germline loops: CDR1 SGHTA, CDR2 FQGTGA.

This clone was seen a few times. CDR3 bases: TGTGCCAGCAGCTTTTTTCGGGGTGACGAGCAGTACTTC. It specifies CASSFFRGDEQYF. The rearrangement uses TRBV7-9 and TRBJ2-7, with a tentative D call TRBD2 (5 bases). The CDR3 consists of 13 residues. The V and J ends lost 3 bases and 5 bases respectively, with 11 bases between them. CDR1 and CDR2 from the germline V gene are SEHNR and FQNEAQ (reference sequence).

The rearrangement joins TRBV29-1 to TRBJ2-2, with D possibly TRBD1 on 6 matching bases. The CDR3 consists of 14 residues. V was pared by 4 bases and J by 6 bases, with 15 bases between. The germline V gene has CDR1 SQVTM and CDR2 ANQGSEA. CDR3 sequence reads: CSVVGGPPPGELFF. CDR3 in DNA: TGCAGCGTTGTTGGGGGCCCTCCCCCCGGGGAGCTGTTTTTT.

In nucleotides, the CDR3 is TGTGCCAGCAGTTACCTCGTGGGCATCGAAGCTTTCTTT. Its protein is CASSYLVGIEAFF. V usage is TRBV6-2 or TRBV6-3 and J usage is TRBJ1-1; the D is unclear. The CDR3 covers 13 residues. The V end lost 2 bases, the J end lost 8 bases, and 12 bases lay between the germline ends. The germline V gene has CDR1 MNHEY and CDR2 SVGEGT.

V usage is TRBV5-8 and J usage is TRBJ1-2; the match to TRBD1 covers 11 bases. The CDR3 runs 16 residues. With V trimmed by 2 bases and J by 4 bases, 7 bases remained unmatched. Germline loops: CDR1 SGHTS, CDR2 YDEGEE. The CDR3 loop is CASSLRTGGRTYGYTF. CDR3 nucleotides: TGTGCCAGCAGCTTACGGACAGGGGGCCGGACCTATGGCTACACCTTC.

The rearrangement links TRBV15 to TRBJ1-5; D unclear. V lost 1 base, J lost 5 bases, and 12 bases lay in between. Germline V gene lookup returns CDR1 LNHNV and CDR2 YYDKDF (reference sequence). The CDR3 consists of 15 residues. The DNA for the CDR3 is TGTGCCACCAGCAGAGTTTTGGCGGGAGATCAGCCCCAGCATTTT. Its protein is CATSRVLAGDQPQHF.

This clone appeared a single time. CDR3 bases: TGTGCCAGCAGCGCCCTTGGTGGGGGACTAGCGTTGGGTACGCAGTATTTT. Translating it yields CASSALGGGLALGTQYF. The chain has TRBV9 and TRBJ2-3, with 10 bases fitting TRBD2. V shed 3 bases, J shed 8 bases, and the junction held 15 bases outside the gene matches. There are 17 residues in the CDR3. Germline assignment: CDR1 SGDLS and CDR2 YYNGEE.

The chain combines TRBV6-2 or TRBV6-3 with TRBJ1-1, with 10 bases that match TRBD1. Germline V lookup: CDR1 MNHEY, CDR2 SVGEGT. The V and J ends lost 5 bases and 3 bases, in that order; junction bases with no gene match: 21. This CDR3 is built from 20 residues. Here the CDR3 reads CASSHSPSGTGVKRDTEAFF. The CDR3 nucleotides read TGTGCCAGCAGTCACAGTCCCTCCGGGACAGGGGTAAAGAGGGACACTGAAGCTTTCTTT.